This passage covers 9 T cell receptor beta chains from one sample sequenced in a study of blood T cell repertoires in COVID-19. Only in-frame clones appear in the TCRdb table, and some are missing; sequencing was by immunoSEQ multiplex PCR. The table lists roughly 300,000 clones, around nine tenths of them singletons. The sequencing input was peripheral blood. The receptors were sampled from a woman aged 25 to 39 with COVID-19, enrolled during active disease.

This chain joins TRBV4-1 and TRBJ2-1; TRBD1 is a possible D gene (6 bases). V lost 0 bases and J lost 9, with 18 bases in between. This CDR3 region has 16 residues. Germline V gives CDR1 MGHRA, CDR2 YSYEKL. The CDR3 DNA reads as TGCGCCAGCAGCCAAGATGGGACAAGGAGTCGGAGTGAGCAGTTCTTC. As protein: CASSQDGTRSRSEQFF.

The CDR3 sequence is CASSSPLTGGPEAFF. CDR3 DNA sequence: TGTGCCAGCAGCTCCCCTCTGACAGGGGGCCCTGAAGCTTTCTTT. V usage is TRBV28 and J usage is TRBJ1-1; 10 bases line up with TRBD1. Germline CDR1 is MDHEN and CDR2 is SYDVKM. The CDR3 is made up of 15 amino acids. Trimming cost V 6 bases and J 6 bases; bases outside gene matches: 10.

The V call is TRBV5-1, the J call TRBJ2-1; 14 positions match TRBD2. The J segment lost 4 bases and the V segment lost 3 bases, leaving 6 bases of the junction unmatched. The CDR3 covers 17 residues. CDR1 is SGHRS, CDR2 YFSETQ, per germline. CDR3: CASSYGLAGGRYNEQFF. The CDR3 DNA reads TGCGCCAGCAGCTATGGACTAGCGGGAGGCCGGTACAATGAGCAGTTCTTC. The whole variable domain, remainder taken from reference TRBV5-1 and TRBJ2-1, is KAGVTQTPRYLIKTRGQQVTLSCSPISGHRSVSWYQQTPGQGLQFLFEYFSETQRNKGNFPGRFSGRQFSNSRSEMNVSTLELGDSALYLCASSYGLAGGRYNEQFFGPGTRLTVL.

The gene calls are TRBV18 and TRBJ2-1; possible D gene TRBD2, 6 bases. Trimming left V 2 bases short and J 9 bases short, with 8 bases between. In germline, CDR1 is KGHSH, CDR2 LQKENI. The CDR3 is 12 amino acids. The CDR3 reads CASSPKLAEQFF. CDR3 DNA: TGTGCCAGCTCACCAAAACTAGCTGAGCAGTTCTTC.

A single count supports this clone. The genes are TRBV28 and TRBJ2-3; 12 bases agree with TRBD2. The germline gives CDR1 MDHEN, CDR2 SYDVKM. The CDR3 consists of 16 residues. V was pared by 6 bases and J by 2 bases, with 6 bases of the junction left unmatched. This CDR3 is CASSLGLAGLTDTQYF. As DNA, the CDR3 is TGTGCCAGCAGCCTCGGACTAGCGGGACTCACAGATACGCAGTATTTT.

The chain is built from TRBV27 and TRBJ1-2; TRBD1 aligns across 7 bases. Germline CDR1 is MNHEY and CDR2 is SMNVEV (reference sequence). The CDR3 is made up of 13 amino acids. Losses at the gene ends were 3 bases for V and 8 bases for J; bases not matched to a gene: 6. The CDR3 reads CASSFRGRGGYTF. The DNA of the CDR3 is TGTGCCAGCAGTTTTAGGGGGCGGGGCGGCTACACCTTC.

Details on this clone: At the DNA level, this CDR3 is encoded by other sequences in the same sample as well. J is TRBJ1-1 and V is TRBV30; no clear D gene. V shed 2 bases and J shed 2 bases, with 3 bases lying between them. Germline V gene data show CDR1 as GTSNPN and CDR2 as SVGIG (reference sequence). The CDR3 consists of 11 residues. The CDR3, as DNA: TGTGCCTGGAGTCTTAACACTGAAGCTTTCTTT. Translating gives CAWSLNTEAFF.

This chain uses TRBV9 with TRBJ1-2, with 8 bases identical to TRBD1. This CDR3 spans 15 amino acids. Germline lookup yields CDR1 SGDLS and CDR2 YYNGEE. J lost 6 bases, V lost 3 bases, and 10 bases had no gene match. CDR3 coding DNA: TGTGCCAGCAGCGGGCGGACAGGGAAGCTGGATGGCTACACCTTC. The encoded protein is CASSGRTGKLDGYTF.

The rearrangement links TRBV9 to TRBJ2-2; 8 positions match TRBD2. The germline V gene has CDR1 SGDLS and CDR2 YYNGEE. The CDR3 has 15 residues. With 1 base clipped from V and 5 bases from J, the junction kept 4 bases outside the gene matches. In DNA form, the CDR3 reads TGTGCCAGCAGCGTACGTCCTAGCGGGACCGGGGAGCTGTTTTTT. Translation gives CASSVRPSGTGELFF.